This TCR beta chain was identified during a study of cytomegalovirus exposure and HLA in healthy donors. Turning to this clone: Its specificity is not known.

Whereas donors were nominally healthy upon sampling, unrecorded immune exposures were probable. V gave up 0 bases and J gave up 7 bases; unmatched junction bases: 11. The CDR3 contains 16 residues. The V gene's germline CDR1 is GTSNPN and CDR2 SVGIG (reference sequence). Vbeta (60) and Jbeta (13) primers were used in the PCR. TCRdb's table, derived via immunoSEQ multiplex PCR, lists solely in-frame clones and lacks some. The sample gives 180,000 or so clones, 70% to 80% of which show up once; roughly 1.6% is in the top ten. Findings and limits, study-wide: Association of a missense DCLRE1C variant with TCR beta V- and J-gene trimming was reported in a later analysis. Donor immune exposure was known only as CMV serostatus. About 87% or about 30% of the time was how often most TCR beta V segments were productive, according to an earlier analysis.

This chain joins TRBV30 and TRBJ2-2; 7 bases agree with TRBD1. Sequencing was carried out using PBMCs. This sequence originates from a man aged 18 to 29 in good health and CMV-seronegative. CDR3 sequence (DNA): TGTGCCTGGAGTGTACTTGGACCAGGGGGTGGCGGGGAGCTGTTTTTT. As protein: CAWSVLGPGGGGELFF.